This TCR beta chain originates from a study of regulatory T cells in long-lasting Graves disease (dated by TCRdb to the early 2020s). With regard to the full study: Persistent Graves' disease was defined as antithyroid drug treatment for over 5 years with persistently positive TSH receptor autoantibodies. Antithyroid drugs had been taken for around 9.8 years on average by persistent Graves' disease patients in the clinical cohort. The study was conducted in China and was registered as a clinical trial. Peripheral blood TCR sequencing and RNA sequencing compared persistent Graves' disease patients with newly diagnosed Graves' disease patients. A total of about 33 samples underwent TCR sequencing, from about 13 patients with persistent Graves' disease and 20 patients with newly diagnosed Graves' disease. Findings and caveats that apply to the study as a whole: Persistent disease showed preferential use of TRBV28, TRBJ1-2 and TRBJ2-5, whereas newly diagnosed disease favored TRBV20-1 and TRBJ2-1. Persistent patients shared more public clonotypes among themselves (around 2,500) than newly diagnosed patients did (more than 850). Only peripheral blood was studied, because thyroid tissue, the primary lesion, was inaccessible. Compared with newly diagnosed patients, persistent Graves' disease patients had lower TCR Shannon entropy and fewer highly expanded clones, which suggests clonal expansion. Sequencing and analysis were limited to the TCR beta chain. The authors acknowledged the small sample size as a limitation that may reduce accuracy.

The time point label here, explained by the study, means: persistent/refractory GD, antithyroid drugs over 5 years with positive TRAb. For both TCR sequencing and RNA sequencing, RNA was extracted from PBMCs in TRIzol. The diagnosis of Graves' disease was made according to American Thyroid Association guidelines. Patients for the study were recruited at an endocrinology department in Xi'an, China. From each patient, about 9 milliliters of peripheral blood was collected into an EDTA anticoagulant tube. Ficoll Paque Plus density gradient separation was used to isolate PBMCs, and no further T cell sorting was performed. An Agilent 2100 Bioanalyzer and agarose gel were used to assess RNA quality, and a NanoDrop 2000 was used to measure RNA concentration. This clonotype has just a few counts. What this receptor recognizes is not known. Base qualities are not at hand, and no much larger clone is one base apart.

V is pared back by 4 bases and J by 4 bases, with 10 bases lying between the germline termini. Per the germline V gene, SQVTM is the CDR1 and ANQGSEA is the CDR2. Measured from the cysteine to the phenylalanine, the CDR3 is 13 residues long. Solely the CDR3 DNA is kept, with 39 bases framed from the first base. Preparation of the library involved multiplex PCR. Sequencing was performed on an Illumina HiSeq 4000. iRepertoire HTBI primers and Arm-PCR amplification of CDR3 regions were used to construct TCR beta libraries. PCR products were gel purified before sequencing. The study's processing was this. Across samples, 55 to 80 TRBV and 13 to 15 TRBJ segments were identified and used for gene usage analysis of CDR3 amino acid clonotypes. Filtered high-quality paired reads were merged into contigs using COPE and FqMerger. BLAST was used to align contigs to IMGT TRBV, TRBD and TRBJ reference genes, with CDR3 defined following IMGT. Clonotypes above 0.1% frequency were classified as highly expanded clones. Shannon entropy was used to measure repertoire diversity, and the Gini coefficient was used to measure V-J evenness. Public clonotypes were defined as clonotypes shared by more than one individual. TCRdb's own reprocessing of the public reads used fastp at Q25 and MiXCR and kept productive beta chains. One record per CDR3 amino acid sequence lists the most common genes and DNA. TCRdb's processing, not the authors', yielded these V and J calls. This sample is represented by 650,000 to 850,000 distinct CDR3 sequences; about 30% of them were singletons. The top ten clonotypes cover under 50% of the sample.

This receptor was identified in a female donor with Graves disease. The V and J segments used are TRBV29-1 and TRBJ2-2, with a tentative D gene TRBD1 over 6 matching bases. The sample here was peripheral blood mononuclear cells (PBMCs), taken when the disease was refractory, from a patient treated with antithyroid drugs. This receptor carries the CDR3 CSVAQGFTGELFF. The nucleotide sequence reads TGCAGCGTTGCCCAGGGGTTCACCGGGGAGCTGTTTTTT.